Here is one T cell receptor (beta chain) with its context. This sample was included in a study of CD8+ T cells in alopecia areata. Study at large: It was oral tofacitinib, at 5 to 10 mg twice daily, that treated patients received.

Germline V gene lookup returns CDR1 SGHDT and CDR2 YYEEEE. With 1 base removed from V and 0 bases from J, the gap between germline ends came to 5 bases. The CDR3 consists of 14 residues. Cell sorting was applied to PBMCs, and CD4+ and CD8+ T cells were collected. Following RNA extraction, reverse transcription yielded cDNA that acted as the sequencing template. Produced via immunoSEQ multiplex PCR; TCRdb's table is partial and in-frame only. The table includes hundreds of thousands of clones, under 80% detected once. This TCR was recovered from a human donor with alopecia areata. The V gene is TRBV5-6, the J gene TRBJ1-3; a possible D gene is TRBD1 (5 bases). The source was CD4+ T cells sorted from blood, collected at week 0. The CDR3 is CASSLQGSGNTIYF. The CDR3 DNA is TGTGCCAGCAGCTTGCAGGGCTCTGGAAACACCATATATTTT. The variable domain in full, completed from reference TRBV5-6 and TRBJ1-3, reads DAGVTQSPTHLIKTRGQQVTLRCSPKSGHDTVSWYQQALGQGPQFIFQYYEEEERQRGNFPDRFSGHQFPNYSSELNVNALLLGDSALYLCASSLQGSGNTIYFGEGSWLTVV.